In this sample, the clone carrying this T cell receptor (beta chain) turned up many times. What it recognizes is unknown. The CDR3 runs to 14 residues. Germline CDR1 is DFQATT and CDR2 is SNEGSKA (reference sequence). The V gene lost 2 bases and the J gene lost 0 bases, with 8 bases spanning the gap. These data belong to a study of T cells after yellow fever vaccination. Study-level points and caveats: Abundant bulk-population clonotypes could contaminate the FACS-sorted repertoires.

Production of TCR cDNA was by 5'RACE template switching, which also added a universal primer site and UMIs. TCRdb called the 5' RACE reads again in MiXCR, with one record for every CDR3 protein. This table holds 90,000 to 150,000 distinct CDR3 sequences, about 7.8% found once. The sequencing here drew on CD4+ T cells sorted from PBMCs, taken about 41 days after the first yellow fever vaccination. V and J are TRBV20-1 and TRBJ1-5; D is unresolved. The sequence derives from a man aged 18 to 30 who received the YFV17D yellow fever vaccine. The CDR3 nucleotides read TGCAGTGCTAGAAAGACATATAGCAATCAGCCCCAGCATTTT. This gives the protein CSARKTYSNQPQHF.